The 28 T cell receptor beta chains presented below share a single source sample, sequenced in a study of cytomegalovirus exposure and HLA in healthy donors. Researchers ran the PCR with 60 Vbeta and 13 Jbeta primers. The assay was immunoSEQ multiplex PCR, and TCRdb's table has in-frame clones only and misses some. The sample gives more than 95,000 clones, around two thirds of which show up once; roughly 9% is in the top ten. The specimen sequenced was PBMCs. These receptors all stem from a woman in her thirties or forties in good health and CMV-seropositive.

J is TRBJ1-3 and V is TRBV6-1; D gene unclear. Trimming left V 2 bases short and J 0 bases short, with 20 bases between. The CDR3 length is 19 residues. CDR1 MNHNS and CDR2 SASEGT come from the germline V gene. The DNA of the CDR3 is TGTGCCAGCAGTGAAATACGAATTTATTTGGTCTACTCTGGAAACACCATATATTTT. Its protein product is CASSEIRIYLVYSGNTIYF.

This chain connects TRBV7-9 to TRBJ2-2; possible D gene TRBD1, 7 bases. CDR1 and CDR2 (germline): SEHNR, FQNEAQ (reference sequence). This CDR3 is 16 amino acids long. The germline V and J ends were trimmed by 4 bases and 3 bases, with 15 bases remaining between them. The CDR3: CASSSGPGGYTGELFF. CDR3 in DNA: TGTGCCAGCAGCTCTGGTCCAGGGGGGTACACCGGGGAGCTGTTTTTT.

This clone has a handful of counts. This sequence joins TRBV9 and TRBJ2-7, with a weak D call TRBD2 (5 bases). The germline CDR1 and CDR2 sequences are SGDLS and YYNGEE. Trimming pared 4 bases from V and 7 bases from J, leaving 12 bases between. The CDR3 extends over 12 amino acids. The CDR3 DNA sequence: TGTGCCAGCAGCTCCCCCCGGGGAGAGCAGTACTTC. Its translation: CASSSPRGEQYF.

V and J are TRBV19 and TRBJ2-7; TRBD2 agrees at 7 bases. CDR1 and CDR2 (germline): LNHDA, SQIVND (reference sequence). V lost 5 bases, J lost 3 bases, and 13 bases stayed unmatched. This CDR3 has 16 amino acids. The CDR3 spells CASSPSLGEGSYEQYF. The CDR3, as DNA: TGTGCCAGTAGTCCTTCATTAGGGGAGGGAAGCTACGAGCAGTACTTC.

Written as DNA, the CDR3 is TGTGCCAGCACAGTACCCGATCGGCAGTACTTC. Translating it yields CASTVPDRQYF. The V gene is TRBV6-1, the J gene TRBJ2-7; D unclear. The germline gives CDR1 MNHNS, CDR2 SASEGT. Trimming removed 7 bases at V and 9 bases at J, with 13 bases between. The CDR3 length is 11 residues.

The table lists this clone with a few counts. The chain has TRBV27 and TRBJ2-7; weak D call: TRBD1 (6 bases). The CDR3 is made up of 15 amino acids. Between the trimmed V and J ends, which lost 4 bases and 7 bases, there was a span of 20 bases. Germline V gives CDR1 MNHEY, CDR2 SMNVEV (reference sequence). CDR3 DNA sequence: TGTGCCAGCAGTTCGGGCTTTGACAGGTTTGGTGAGCAGTACTTC. Protein: CASSSGFDRFGEQYF.

V gene TRBV9 combines with J gene TRBJ2-1; 10 bases map to TRBD2. The J segment lost 6 bases and the V segment lost 4 bases, leaving 4 bases of the junction unmatched. Germline V gene sequence: CDR1 SGDLS, CDR2 YYNGEE. The CDR3 is 14 amino acids. The CDR3 DNA reads TGTGCCAGCAGCCTGGCTAGCGGGAGCAATGAGCAGTTCTTC. It specifies CASSLASGSNEQFF.

The chain has TRBV19 and TRBJ2-1, with TRBD2 matching over 13 bases. Germline CDR1 LNHDA, CDR2 SQIVND (reference sequence). V lost 2 bases and J lost 5; bases outside the gene matches: 6. There are 17 residues in the CDR3. CDR3 sequence: CASSIRAGTSGDNEQFF. CDR3 nucleotide sequence: TGTGCCAGTAGTATAAGGGCGGGGACTAGCGGGGACAATGAGCAGTTCTTC.

V gene TRBV5-1 combines with J gene TRBJ2-7; 11 bases fit TRBD2. V was clipped by 4 bases and J by 11 bases; unmatched bases: 17. The CDR3 extends over 16 amino acids. Germline V gene sequence: CDR1 SGHRS, CDR2 YFSETQ. CDR3 residues: CASSGSELAGELNEYF. CDR3 DNA sequence: TGCGCCAGCAGCGGGTCGGAACTAGCGGGAGAACTCAACGAGTACTTC.

This rearrangement joins TRBV5-4 to TRBJ2-1; no definite D call. From germline, CDR1 is SGHNT and CDR2 YYREEE (reference sequence). The CDR3 runs to 14 residues. V lost 4 bases and J 4 bases, leaving 12 bases between the germline ends. The CDR3 DNA is TGTGCCAGCAGCCTAGTCGGAGATTACAATGAGCAGTTCTTC. Protein product: CASSLVGDYNEQFF.

The CDR3 loop is CASSQDNWSYEQYF. The CDR3, as DNA: TGCGCCAGCAGCCAAGATAACTGGTCCTACGAGCAGTACTTC. The chain joins TRBV4-3 to TRBJ2-5; D uncertain. With the DNA end fitting TRBJ2-7 better, the J assignment may be wrong. Germline V gene data show CDR1 as LGHNA and CDR2 as YSLEER. There are 14 residues in the CDR3.

This rearrangement joins TRBV5-1 to TRBJ2-6, with D maybe TRBD1 (6 bases). V was trimmed by 2 bases and J by 13 bases, leaving 19 bases between them. The CDR3 totals 15 residues. CDR1 and CDR2 (germline): SGHRS, YFSETQ. CDR3 coding DNA: TGCGCCAGCAGCTTTGGTGCAGGGACATTTAGGGTCCTGACTTTC. This sequence encodes CASSFGAGTFRVLTF.

The chain combines TRBV6-1 with TRBJ1-1; D not resolved. Looked up from germline, CDR1 is MNHNS and CDR2 is SASEGT. The CDR3 spans 13 residues. V was trimmed by 3 bases and J by 1 base, leaving 6 bases between them. For the CDR3, the DNA is TGTGCCAGCAGTGAGTGGCAGAACACTGAAGCTTTCTTT. Its translation: CASSEWQNTEAFF.

The rearrangement joins TRBV5-1 to TRBJ2-2, with 7 bases lining up with TRBD2. The V segment lost 1 base and the J segment 3 bases; nucleotides outside the gene matches: 6. The CDR3 contains 16 residues. The germline gives CDR1 SGHRS, CDR2 YFSETQ. CDR3 region: CASSLRPSGDTGELFF. CDR3 nucleotide sequence: TGCGCCAGCAGCTTGAGGCCTAGCGGAGACACCGGGGAGCTGTTTTTT.

CDR3 nucleotide sequence: TGTGCCAGTACCGCCGGGACTGAGAGTGGTACGCAGTATTTT. The encoded protein is CASTAGTESGTQYF. This chain uses TRBV19 with TRBJ2-3, with D perhaps matching TRBD2 (6 bases). Per germline, CDR1 LNHDA and CDR2 SQIVND (reference sequence). Trimming shortened V by 7 bases and J by 8 bases, and 19 bases separated the two germline ends. The CDR3 contains 14 residues.

The genes are TRBV6-5 and TRBJ2-1; 9 nucleotides line up with TRBD2. This CDR3 contains 16 residues. The J segment lost 8 bases and the V segment lost 2 bases, leaving 10 bases of the junction unmatched. Per the germline V gene, CDR1 is MNHEY and CDR2 is SVGAGI. CDR3: CASSYVAGGPRDEQFF. CDR3 bases: TGTGCCAGCAGTTACGTGGCGGGAGGGCCTAGGGATGAGCAGTTCTTC.

This rearrangement joins TRBV5-1 to TRBJ2-6; a possible D gene is TRBD2 (5 bases). CDR1 is SGHRS, CDR2 YFSETQ, per germline. The CDR3 extends over 14 amino acids. Trimming pared 4 bases from V and 3 bases from J, leaving 8 bases between. The CDR3 DNA follows: TGCGCCAGCAGCCGGACTGGTGGGGCCAACGTCCTGACTTTC. Protein sequence: CASSRTGGANVLTF.

V is TRBV7-9 and J is TRBJ2-7; D possibly corresponds to TRBD2 (6 bases). CDR1 and CDR2 (germline): SEHNR, FQNEAQ (reference sequence). This CDR3 region has 15 residues. V was trimmed by 1 base and J by 10 bases, leaving 20 bases between them. CDR3 residues: CASSLVGRDGREQYF. The DNA for the CDR3 is TGTGCCAGCAGCTTAGTCGGGCGGGATGGTCGTGAACAGTACTTC.

The sample holds a few counts of this clone. The chain is built from TRBV5-1 and TRBJ2-7; no reliable D call. Germline loops: CDR1 SGHRS, CDR2 YFSETQ. This CDR3 spans 16 amino acids. Between the trimmed V and J ends, which lost 7 bases and 0 bases, there was a span of 20 bases. The CDR3 reads CASAPNPDFGSYEQYF. The CDR3 DNA reads as TGCGCCAGCGCCCCTAATCCCGACTTCGGCTCCTACGAGCAGTACTTC.

The CDR3 DNA follows: TGTGCCAGCAGCTCAGACTCGAACGAGCAGTACTTC. Its translation is CASSSDSNEQYF. This chain uses TRBV5-4 with TRBJ2-7; D is ambiguous. Deletions cut 3 bases from V and 5 bases from J, with 9 bases between. The CDR3 sequence is 12 residues long. The V gene's germline CDR1 is SGHNT and CDR2 YYREEE (reference sequence). The entire variable domain, with the rest obtained from reference TRBV5-4 and TRBJ2-7, is as follows: ETGVTQSPTHLIKTRGQQVTLRCSSQSGHNTVSWYQQALGQGPQFIFQYYREEENGRGNFPPRFSGLQFPNYSSELNVNALELDDSALYLCASSSDSNEQYFGPGTRLTVT.

The chain employs TRBV18 and TRBJ2-3, with 7 nucleotides matching TRBD2. Looked up from germline, CDR1 is KGHSH and CDR2 is LQKENI. The J segment lost 2 bases and the V segment lost 6 bases, leaving 8 bases of the junction unmatched. CDR3 length: 15 residues. CDR3 protein: CASSPGLTSTDTQYF. DNA of the CDR3: TGTGCCAGCTCCCCGGGACTAACATCCACAGATACGCAGTATTTT.

V usage is TRBV5-1 and J usage is TRBJ2-7; TRBD1 matches at 10 bases. Per germline, CDR1 SGHRS and CDR2 YFSETQ. The ends lost 6 bases at V and 4 bases at J; junction bases unmatched: 10. The CDR3 is 15 residues long. The CDR3 DNA is TGCGCCAGCAACTATGGGACAGGGGAGTCATACGAGCAGTACTTC. Amino acids: CASNYGTGESYEQYF.

The rearrangement uses TRBV13 and TRBJ2-7, with 9 bases lining up with TRBD2. The length of the CDR3 is 15 residues. Germline V lookup: CDR1 PRHDT, CDR2 FYEKMQ (reference sequence). V lost 5 bases to trimming and J lost 0 bases; unmatched junction nucleotides: 5. CDR3: CASSAPSGVSYEQYF. The CDR3 DNA follows: TGTGCCAGCAGCGCCCCTAGCGGGGTCTCCTACGAGCAGTACTTC.

This clone came up a few times. This chain connects TRBV5-4 to TRBJ2-1; the match to TRBD2 covers 12 bases. This CDR3 has 15 amino acids. The junction had 5 bases not matched to a gene; V was cut back by 4 bases and J by 6 bases. Germline V gene data show CDR1 as SGHNT and CDR2 as YYREEE (reference sequence). CDR3 region: CASSHPSGRGNEQFF. The CDR3 DNA follows: TGTGCCAGCAGCCATCCTAGCGGGAGGGGCAATGAGCAGTTCTTC.

This chain connects TRBV7-2 to TRBJ2-5; 11 bases align to TRBD2. The V gene end was trimmed by 7 bases and the J gene end by 5 bases; junction bases not matched to a gene: 6. This CDR3 spans 14 amino acids. In germline, CDR1 is SGHTA, CDR2 FQGNSA. CDR3 loop: CASTPTSGTETQYF. CDR3 bases: TGTGCCAGCACCCCGACTAGCGGGACGGAGACCCAGTACTTC.

The CDR3 DNA sequence: TGTGCCAGCAGCTTATATTCAGGCTCTGGGGCCAACGTCCTGACTTTC. Residues: CASSLYSGSGANVLTF. This chain connects TRBV7-9 to TRBJ2-6, with no clear D. The CDR3 is 16 residues long. CDR1 SEHNR and CDR2 FQNEAQ come from the germline V gene (reference sequence). V dropped 2 bases and J dropped 0 bases, with 8 bases sitting between them.

This clone was seen once. The chain is built from TRBV4-1 and TRBJ2-7; 9 bases are shared with TRBD2. V shed 3 bases, J shed 5 bases, and the junction held 5 bases outside the gene matches. The CDR3 is made up of 14 amino acids. CDR1 and CDR2 from the germline V gene are MGHRA and YSYEKL. Written as DNA, the CDR3 is TGCGCCAGCAGCCATGCGACTAGCGGTGACGAGCAGTACTTC. Residues: CASSHATSGDEQYF.

The chain employs TRBV7-9 and TRBJ2-1; 7 bases map to TRBD2. Trimming cost V 3 bases and J 8 bases; bases outside gene matches: 10. The germline gives CDR1 SEHNR, CDR2 FQNEAQ (reference sequence). CDR3 length: 15 amino acids. The CDR3: CASSFKLATTDEQFF. The CDR3 DNA reads TGTGCCAGCAGCTTTAAACTAGCGACTACCGATGAGCAGTTCTTC.